This T cell receptor beta chain was profiled in a study of blood T cell repertoires in COVID-19. Background on the study: Acute-phase and convalescent COVID-19 samples originated in the United States, Italy and Spain. T cells, B-cell-depleted T cells, or PBMCs provided the cDNA or gDNA that served as material.

Some clones are missing from TCRdb's copy, which holds only in-frame ones; the method was immunoSEQ multiplex PCR. The table shows 60,000 to 80,000 clones, with 75% to 90% occurring only once. The CDR3 contains 16 residues. Trimming removed 1 base from V and 0 bases from J, with 13 bases in between. CDR1 and CDR2 from the germline V gene are MGHRA and YSYEKL. The table lists this clone with a few counts. The chain has TRBV4-1 and TRBJ2-7, with TRBD1 as a possible D gene (6 bases). This TCR was recovered from a woman aged 60-70 years with COVID-19, enrolled during active disease. Sequencing was carried out using peripheral blood. The CDR3: CASSQGPGVSSYEQYF. The DNA of the CDR3 is TGCGCCAGCAGCCAAGGCCCAGGGGTTTCCTCCTACGAGCAGTACTTC.